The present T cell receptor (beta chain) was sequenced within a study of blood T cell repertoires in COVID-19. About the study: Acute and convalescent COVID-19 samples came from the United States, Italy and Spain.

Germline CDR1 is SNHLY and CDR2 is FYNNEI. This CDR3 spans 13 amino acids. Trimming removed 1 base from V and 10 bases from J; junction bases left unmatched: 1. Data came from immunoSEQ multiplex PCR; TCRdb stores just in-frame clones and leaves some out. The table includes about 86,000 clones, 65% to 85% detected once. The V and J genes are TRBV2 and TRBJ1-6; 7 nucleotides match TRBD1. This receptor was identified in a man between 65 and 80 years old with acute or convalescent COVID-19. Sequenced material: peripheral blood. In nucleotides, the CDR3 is TGTGCCAGCAGTGAAGACAGGGGATCACCCCTCCACTTT. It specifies CASSEDRGSPLHF.